This entry is about one TCR beta chain. What it binds is not known. The source of the sample is a study of T-cell reconstitution after alpha-beta-depleted transplantation in children. Study outcomes and limitations: Fresh T-cell production supplied most of the T-cell counts and diversity seen one year after transplant.

The CDR3 totals 13 residues. Trimming left V 7 bases short and J 5 bases short, with 14 bases between. Unique molecular identifiers were used to barcode this TCRbeta library. TCRdb used MiXCR to reprocess the PCR reads, holding one entry per CDR3 protein. The sample holds almost 600,000 distinct CDR3 sequences, 25% to 30% seen once. This rearrangement joins TRBV12-3 or TRBV12-4 to TRBJ2-5; the D call may be TRBD1 or TRBD2 (5 bases each). Sequenced here: PBMCs, sampled before TCRalphabeta/CD19-depleted stem cell transplant. The origin of this receptor is a boy under two years old with Wiskott-Aldrich syndrome, due to receive a stem cell transplant. In DNA, the CDR3 is TGTGCCAGCACCCATGGGACGGGCGAGACCCAGTACTTC. Protein product: CASTHGTGETQYF.